This T cell receptor beta chain was recovered during a study of CD8 T cells in Susac syndrome. Random hexamers were used to reverse transcribe the RNA input (roughly 0.5 to 1 ug). A multiplex approach, immunoSEQ multiplex PCR, amplified TCR beta CDR3 across 54 Vbeta and 13 Jbeta. TCRdb recomputed calls from the immunoSEQ multiplex PCR reads with MiXCR, one row per CDR3 protein. Found here are some 150,000 distinct CDR3 sequences, 95% of them singletons; the top ten hold about 0.15%. TCR beta sequences were obtained from blood CD8+ and CD4+ T cells. Purification of the CD8+ and CD4+ T cells relied on negative isolation, and TEMRA cells underwent FACS enrichment. The CDR3 extends over 17 amino acids. CDR1 and CDR2 from the germline V gene are LGHDT and YNNKEL (reference sequence). V lost 4 bases, J lost 1 base, and 17 bases lay in between.

Material for sequencing was CD8+ T cells from PBMCs. The chain couples TRBV3-1 to TRBJ1-5, with D unclear. This TCR was sampled from a human donor with multiple sclerosis. The CDR3, as DNA: TGTGCCAGCAGCCCTACAAGGACGGGCAGGAGCAATCAGCCCCAGCATTTT. Amino acid sequence: CASSPTRTGRSNQPQHF.